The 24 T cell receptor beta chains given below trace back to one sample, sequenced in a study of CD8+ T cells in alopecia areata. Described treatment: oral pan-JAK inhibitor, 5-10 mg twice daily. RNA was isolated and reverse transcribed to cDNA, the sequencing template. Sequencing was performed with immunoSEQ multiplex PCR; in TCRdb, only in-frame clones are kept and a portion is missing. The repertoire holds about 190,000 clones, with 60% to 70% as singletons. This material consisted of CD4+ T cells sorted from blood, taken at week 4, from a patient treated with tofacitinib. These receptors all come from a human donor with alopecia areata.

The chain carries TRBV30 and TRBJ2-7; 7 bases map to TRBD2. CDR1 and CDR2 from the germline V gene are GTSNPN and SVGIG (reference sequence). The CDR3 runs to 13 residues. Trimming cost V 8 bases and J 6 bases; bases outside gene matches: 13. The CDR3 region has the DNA TGTGCCCTGGTAAGCGGCGGGAGTACCGAGCAGTACTTC. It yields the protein CALVSGGSTEQYF. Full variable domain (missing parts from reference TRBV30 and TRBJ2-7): SQTIHQWPATLVQPVGSPLSLECTVEGTSNPNLYWYRQAAGRGLQLLFYSVGIGQISSEVPQNLSASRPQDRQFILSSKKLLLSDSGFYLCALVSGGSTEQYFGPGTRLTVT.

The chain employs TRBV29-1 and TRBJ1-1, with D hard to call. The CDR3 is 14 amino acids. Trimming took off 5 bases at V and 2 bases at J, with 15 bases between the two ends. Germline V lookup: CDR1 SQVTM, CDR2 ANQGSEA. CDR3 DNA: TGCAGCGTTTATCAACGAGGAAGAAACACTGAAGCTTTCTTT. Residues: CSVYQRGRNTEAFF.

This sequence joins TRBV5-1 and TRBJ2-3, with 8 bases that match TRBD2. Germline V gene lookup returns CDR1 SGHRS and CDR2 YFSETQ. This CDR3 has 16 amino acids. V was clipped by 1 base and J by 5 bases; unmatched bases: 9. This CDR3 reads CASSLWGAGEGDTQYF. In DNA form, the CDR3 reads TGCGCCAGCAGCTTGTGGGGAGCGGGAGAGGGAGATACGCAGTATTTT.

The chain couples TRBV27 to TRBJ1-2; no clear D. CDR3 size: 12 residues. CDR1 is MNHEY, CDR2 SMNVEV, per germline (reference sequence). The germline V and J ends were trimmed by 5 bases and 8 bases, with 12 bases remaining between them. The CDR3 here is CASSNRAGGYTF. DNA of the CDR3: TGTGCCAGCAGTAACCGGGCCGGGGGCTACACCTTC.

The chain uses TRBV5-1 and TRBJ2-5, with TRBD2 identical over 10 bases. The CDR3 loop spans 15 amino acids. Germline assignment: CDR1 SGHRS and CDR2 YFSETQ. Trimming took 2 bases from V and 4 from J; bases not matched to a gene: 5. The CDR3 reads CASSLWVAGGETQYF. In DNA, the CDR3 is TGCGCCAGCAGCTTATGGGTAGCGGGAGGAGAGACCCAGTACTTC.

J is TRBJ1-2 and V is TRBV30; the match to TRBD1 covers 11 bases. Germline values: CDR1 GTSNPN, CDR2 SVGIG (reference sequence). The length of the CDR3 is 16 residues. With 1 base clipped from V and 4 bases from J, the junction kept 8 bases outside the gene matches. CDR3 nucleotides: TGTGCCTGGAGTGCCCCATGGACAGGGGGCGTCTATGGCTACACCTTC. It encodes CAWSAPWTGGVYGYTF.

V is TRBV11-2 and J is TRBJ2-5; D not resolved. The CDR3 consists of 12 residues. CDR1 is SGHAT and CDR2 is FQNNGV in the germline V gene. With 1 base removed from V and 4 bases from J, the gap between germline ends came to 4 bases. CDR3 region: CASSLVGETQYF. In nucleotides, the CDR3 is TGTGCCAGCAGCTTAGTTGGAGAGACCCAGTACTTC.

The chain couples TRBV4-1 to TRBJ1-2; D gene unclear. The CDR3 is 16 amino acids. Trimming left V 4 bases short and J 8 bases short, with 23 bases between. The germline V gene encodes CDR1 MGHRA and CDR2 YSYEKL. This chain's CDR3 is CASSRRLRHLEAGYTF. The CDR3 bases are TGCGCCAGCAGCCGACGACTTCGGCATCTCGAGGCGGGCTACACCTTC.

The CDR3 is CAWSPDTVNIQYF. In nucleotides, the CDR3 is TGTGCCTGGAGTCCTGACACGGTTAACATTCAGTACTTC. The chain uses TRBV30 and TRBJ2-4; D is undetermined. V gave up 2 bases and J gave up 7 bases, with 12 bases separating them. CDR1 GTSNPN and CDR2 SVGIG come from the germline V gene (reference sequence). The CDR3 is 13 amino acids.

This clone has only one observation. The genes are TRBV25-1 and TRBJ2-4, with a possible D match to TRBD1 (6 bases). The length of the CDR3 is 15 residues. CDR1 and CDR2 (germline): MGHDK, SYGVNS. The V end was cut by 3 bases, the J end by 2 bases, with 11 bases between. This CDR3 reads CASSDGQLSKNIQYF. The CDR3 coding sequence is TGTGCCAGCAGTGACGGACAGTTATCCAAAAACATTCAGTACTTC.

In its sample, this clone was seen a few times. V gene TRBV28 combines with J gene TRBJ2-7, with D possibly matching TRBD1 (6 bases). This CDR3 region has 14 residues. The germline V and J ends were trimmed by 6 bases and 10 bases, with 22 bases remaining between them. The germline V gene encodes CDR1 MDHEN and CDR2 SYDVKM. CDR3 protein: CASSGRDTGVSQYF. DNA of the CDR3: TGTGCCAGCAGCGGACGGGACACCGGTGTGTCCCAGTACTTC.

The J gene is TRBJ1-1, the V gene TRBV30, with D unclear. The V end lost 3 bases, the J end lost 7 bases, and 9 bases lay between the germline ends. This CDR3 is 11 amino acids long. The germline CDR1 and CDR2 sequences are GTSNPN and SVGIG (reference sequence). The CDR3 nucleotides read TGTGCCTGGAGAGACGAGGGTGAAGCTTTCTTT. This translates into CAWRDEGEAFF.

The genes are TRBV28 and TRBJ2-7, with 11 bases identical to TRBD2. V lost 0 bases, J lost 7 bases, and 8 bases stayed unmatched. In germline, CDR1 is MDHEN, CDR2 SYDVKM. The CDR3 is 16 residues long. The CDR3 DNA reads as TGTGCCAGCAGTTTATGGAATAGCGGGAGGGCCGAGGAGCAGTACTTC. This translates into CASSLWNSGRAEEQYF.

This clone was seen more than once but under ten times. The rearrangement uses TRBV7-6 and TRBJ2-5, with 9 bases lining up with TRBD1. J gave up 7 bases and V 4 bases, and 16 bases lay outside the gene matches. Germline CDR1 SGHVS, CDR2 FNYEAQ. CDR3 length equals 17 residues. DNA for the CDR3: TGTGCCAGCAGCTCGTTACAGGGGGCCCTGAGCCAGGGGACCCAGTACTTC. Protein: CASSSLQGALSQGTQYF.

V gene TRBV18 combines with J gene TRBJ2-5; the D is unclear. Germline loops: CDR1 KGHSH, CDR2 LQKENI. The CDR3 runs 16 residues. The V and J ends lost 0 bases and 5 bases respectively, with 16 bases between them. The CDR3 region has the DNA TGTGCCAGCTCACCACCGACGAAGGTCCAGCAGGAGACCCAGTACTTC. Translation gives CASSPPTKVQQETQYF.

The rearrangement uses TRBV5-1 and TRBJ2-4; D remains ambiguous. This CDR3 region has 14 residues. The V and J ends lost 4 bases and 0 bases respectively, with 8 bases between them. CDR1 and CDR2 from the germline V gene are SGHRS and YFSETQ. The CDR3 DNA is TGCGCCAGCAGCGGCAGTTTAGCCAAAAACATTCAGTACTTC. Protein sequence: CASSGSLAKNIQYF.

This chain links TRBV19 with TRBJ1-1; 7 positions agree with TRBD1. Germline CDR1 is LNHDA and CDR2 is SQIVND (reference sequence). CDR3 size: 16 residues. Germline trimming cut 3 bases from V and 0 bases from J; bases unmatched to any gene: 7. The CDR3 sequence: CASSIGQAIMNTEAFF. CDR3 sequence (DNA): TGTGCCAGTAGTATTGGACAGGCGATCATGAACACTGAAGCTTTCTTT.

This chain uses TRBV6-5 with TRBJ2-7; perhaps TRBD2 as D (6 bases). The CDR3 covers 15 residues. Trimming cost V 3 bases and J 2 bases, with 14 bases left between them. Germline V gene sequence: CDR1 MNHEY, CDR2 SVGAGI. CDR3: CASSYHSRRAYEQYF. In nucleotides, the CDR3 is TGTGCCAGCAGTTATCACTCGCGGAGGGCCTACGAGCAGTACTTC.

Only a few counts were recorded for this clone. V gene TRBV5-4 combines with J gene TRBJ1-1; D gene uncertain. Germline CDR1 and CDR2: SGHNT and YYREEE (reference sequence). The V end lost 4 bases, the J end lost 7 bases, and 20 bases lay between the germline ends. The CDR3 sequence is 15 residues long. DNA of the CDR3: TGTGCCAGCAGCCCACAGACCTCTAGTCTAAGTGAAGCTTTCTTT. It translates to CASSPQTSSLSEAFF.

DNA of the CDR3: TGTGCCAGCAGTGAGAGAAGGCTAGAGACCCAGTACTTC. This translates into CASSERRLETQYF. The chain recombines TRBV25-1 with TRBJ2-5; no reliable D call. This CDR3 spans 13 amino acids. The ends were cut back, 3 bases at V and 4 bases at J, with 9 bases in the middle. CDR1 and CDR2 from the germline V gene are MGHDK and SYGVNS.

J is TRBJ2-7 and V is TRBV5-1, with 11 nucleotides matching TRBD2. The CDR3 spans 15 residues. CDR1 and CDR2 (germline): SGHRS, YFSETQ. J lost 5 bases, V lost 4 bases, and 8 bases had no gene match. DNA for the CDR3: TGCGCCAGCAGCCGACTAACTAGCGGGGGAAACGAGCAGTACTTC. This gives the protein CASSRLTSGGNEQYF.

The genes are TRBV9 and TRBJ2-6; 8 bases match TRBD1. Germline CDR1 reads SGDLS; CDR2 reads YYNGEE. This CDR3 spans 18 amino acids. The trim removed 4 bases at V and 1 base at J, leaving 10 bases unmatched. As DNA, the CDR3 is TGTGCCAGCAGCATTGGGACAGGACGATCTTCTGGGGCCAACGTCCTGACTTTC. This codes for CASSIGTGRSSGANVLTF. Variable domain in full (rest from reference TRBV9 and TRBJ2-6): DSGVTQTPKHLITATGQRVTLRCSPRSGDLSVYWYQQSLDQGLQFLIQYYNGEERAKGNILERFSAQQFPDLHSELNLSSLELGDSALYFCASSIGTGRSSGANVLTFGAGSRLTVL.

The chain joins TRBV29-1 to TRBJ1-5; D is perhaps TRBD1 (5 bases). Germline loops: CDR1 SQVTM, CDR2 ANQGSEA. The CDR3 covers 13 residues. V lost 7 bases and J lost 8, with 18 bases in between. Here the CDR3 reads CSARSGQGKPQHF. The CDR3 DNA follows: TGCAGCGCCAGGTCCGGACAAGGGAAGCCCCAGCATTTT. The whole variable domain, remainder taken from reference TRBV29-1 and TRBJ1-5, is SAVISQKPSRDICQRGTSLTIQCQVDSQVTMMFWYRQQPGQSLTLIATANQGSEATYESGFVIDKFPISRPNLTFSTLTVSNMSPEDSSIYLCSARSGQGKPQHFGDGTRLSIL.

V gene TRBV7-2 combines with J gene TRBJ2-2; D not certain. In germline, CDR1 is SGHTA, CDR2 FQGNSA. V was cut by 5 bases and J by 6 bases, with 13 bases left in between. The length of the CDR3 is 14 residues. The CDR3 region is CASSKGPVAGELFF. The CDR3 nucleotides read TGTGCCAGCAGCAAAGGGCCAGTAGCCGGGGAGCTGTTTTTT.